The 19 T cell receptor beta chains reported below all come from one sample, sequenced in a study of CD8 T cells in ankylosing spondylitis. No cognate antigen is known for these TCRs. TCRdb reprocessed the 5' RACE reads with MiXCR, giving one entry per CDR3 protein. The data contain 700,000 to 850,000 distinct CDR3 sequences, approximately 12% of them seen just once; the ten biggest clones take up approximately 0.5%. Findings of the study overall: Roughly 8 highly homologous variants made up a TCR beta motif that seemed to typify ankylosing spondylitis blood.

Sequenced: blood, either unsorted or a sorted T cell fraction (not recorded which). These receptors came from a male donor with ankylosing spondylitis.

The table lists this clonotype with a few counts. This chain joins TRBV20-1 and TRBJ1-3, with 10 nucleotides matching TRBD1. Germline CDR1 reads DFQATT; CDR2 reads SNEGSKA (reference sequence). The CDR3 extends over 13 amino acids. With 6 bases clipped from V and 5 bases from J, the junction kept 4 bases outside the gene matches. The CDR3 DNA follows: TGCAGTGCCGCGGGACAGGGGAGAAACACCATATATTTT. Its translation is CSAAGQGRNTIYF.

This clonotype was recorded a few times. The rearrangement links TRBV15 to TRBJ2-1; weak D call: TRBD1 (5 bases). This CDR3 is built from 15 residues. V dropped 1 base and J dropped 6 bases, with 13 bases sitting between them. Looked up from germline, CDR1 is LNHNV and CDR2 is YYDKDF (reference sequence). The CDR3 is CATSRGRAWGNEQFF. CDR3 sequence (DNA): TGTGCCACCAGCAGAGGCAGGGCGTGGGGCAATGAGCAGTTCTTC.

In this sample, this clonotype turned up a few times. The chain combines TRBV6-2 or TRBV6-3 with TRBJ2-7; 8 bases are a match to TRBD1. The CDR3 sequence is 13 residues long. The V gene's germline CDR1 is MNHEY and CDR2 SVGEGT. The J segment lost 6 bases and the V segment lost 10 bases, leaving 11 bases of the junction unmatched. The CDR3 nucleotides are TGTGCCATCGCCTGGACAGGGTTAGGCGAGCAGTACTTC. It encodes CAIAWTGLGEQYF.

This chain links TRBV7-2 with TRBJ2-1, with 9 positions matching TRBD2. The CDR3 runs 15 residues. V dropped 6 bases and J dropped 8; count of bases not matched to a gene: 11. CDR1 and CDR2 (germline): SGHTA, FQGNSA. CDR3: CASSSGLALNHEQFF. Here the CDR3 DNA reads TGTGCCAGCAGTTCGGGACTAGCCCTAAACCATGAGCAGTTCTTC.

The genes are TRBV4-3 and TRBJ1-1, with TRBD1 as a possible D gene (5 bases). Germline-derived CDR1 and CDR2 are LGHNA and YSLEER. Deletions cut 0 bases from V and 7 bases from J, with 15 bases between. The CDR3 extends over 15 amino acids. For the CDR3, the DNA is TGCGCCAGCAGCCAAGAGGGTCGGGACGCGGATGAAGCTTTCTTT. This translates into CASSQEGRDADEAFF.

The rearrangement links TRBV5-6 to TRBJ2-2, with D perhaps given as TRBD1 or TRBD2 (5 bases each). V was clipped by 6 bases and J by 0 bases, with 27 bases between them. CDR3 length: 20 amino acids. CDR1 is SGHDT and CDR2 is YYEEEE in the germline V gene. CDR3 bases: TGTGCCAGCAACCAGCTGGATATGATAAGGGGACCTACGAACACCGGGGAGCTGTTTTTT. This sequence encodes CASNQLDMIRGPTNTGELFF.

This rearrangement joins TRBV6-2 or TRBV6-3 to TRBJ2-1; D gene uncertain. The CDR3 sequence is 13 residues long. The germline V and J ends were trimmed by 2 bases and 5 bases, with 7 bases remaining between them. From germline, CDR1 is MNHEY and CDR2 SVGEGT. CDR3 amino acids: CASSYNPHNEQFF. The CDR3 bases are TGTGCCAGCAGTTACAACCCCCACAATGAGCAGTTCTTC.

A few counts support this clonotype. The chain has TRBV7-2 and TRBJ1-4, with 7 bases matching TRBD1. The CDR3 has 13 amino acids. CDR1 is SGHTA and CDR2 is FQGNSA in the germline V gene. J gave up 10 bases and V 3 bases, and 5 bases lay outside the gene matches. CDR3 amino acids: CASSFRQGGKLFF. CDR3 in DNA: TGTGCCAGCAGCTTCAGACAGGGCGGAAAACTGTTTTTT.

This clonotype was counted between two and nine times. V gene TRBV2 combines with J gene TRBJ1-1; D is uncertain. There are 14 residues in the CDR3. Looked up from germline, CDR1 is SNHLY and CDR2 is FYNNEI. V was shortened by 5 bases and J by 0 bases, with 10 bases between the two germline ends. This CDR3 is CASSRTVMNTEAFF. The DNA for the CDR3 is TGTGCCAGCAGTCGGACGGTGATGAACACTGAAGCTTTCTTT.

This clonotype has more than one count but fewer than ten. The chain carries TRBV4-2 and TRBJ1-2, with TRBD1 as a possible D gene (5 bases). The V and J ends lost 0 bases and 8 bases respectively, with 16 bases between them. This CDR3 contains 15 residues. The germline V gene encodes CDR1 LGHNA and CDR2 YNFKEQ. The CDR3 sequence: CASSQDFGTGGGYTF. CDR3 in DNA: TGTGCCAGCAGCCAAGATTTTGGGACTGGGGGAGGCTACACCTTC.

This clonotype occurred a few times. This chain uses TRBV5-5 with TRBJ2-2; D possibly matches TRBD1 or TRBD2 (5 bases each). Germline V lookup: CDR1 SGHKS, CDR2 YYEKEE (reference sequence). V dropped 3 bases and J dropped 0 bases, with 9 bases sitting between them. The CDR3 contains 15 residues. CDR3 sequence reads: CASSWGRSNTGELFF. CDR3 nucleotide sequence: TGTGCCAGCAGCTGGGGACGGTCGAACACCGGGGAGCTGTTTTTT.

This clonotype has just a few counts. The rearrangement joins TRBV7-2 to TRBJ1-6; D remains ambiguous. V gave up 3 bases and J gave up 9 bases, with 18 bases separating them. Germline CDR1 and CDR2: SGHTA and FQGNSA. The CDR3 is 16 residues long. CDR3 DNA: TGTGCCAGCAGCTTTTTTGGGCCAGGTCTTGGTTCACCCCTCCACTTT. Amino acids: CASSFFGPGLGSPLHF.

The CDR3 bases are TGTGCCTGGGAGGCCGAGGGGGGGAGGATTAAGGGCACCGGGGAGCTGTTTTTT. Its translation: CAWEAEGGRIKGTGELFF. The chain is built from TRBV30 and TRBJ2-2, with D perhaps TRBD2 (7 bases). The germline V and J ends were trimmed by 5 bases and 4 bases, with 26 bases remaining between them. Germline V gene data show CDR1 as GTSNPN and CDR2 as SVGIG (reference sequence). This CDR3 has 18 amino acids.

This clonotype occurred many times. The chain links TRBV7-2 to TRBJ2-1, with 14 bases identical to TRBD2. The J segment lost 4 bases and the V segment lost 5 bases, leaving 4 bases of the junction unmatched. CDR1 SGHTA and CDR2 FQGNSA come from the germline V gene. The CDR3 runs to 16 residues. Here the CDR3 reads CASSERTSGRYNEQFF. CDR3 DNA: TGTGCCAGCAGCGAGCGGACTAGCGGGAGGTACAATGAGCAGTTCTTC.

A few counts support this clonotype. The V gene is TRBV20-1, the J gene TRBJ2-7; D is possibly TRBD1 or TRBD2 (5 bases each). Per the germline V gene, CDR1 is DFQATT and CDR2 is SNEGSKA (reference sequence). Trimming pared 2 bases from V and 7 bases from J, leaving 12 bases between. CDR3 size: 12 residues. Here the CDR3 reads CSARYFREEQYF. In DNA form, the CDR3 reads TGCAGTGCTAGATATTTCAGGGAGGAGCAGTACTTC.

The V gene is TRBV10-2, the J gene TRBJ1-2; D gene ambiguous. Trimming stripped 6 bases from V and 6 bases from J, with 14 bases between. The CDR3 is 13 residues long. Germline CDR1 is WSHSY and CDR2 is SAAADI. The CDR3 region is CASSDLVGNGYTF. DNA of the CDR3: TGCGCCAGCAGCGATCTGGTGGGAAATGGCTACACCTTC.

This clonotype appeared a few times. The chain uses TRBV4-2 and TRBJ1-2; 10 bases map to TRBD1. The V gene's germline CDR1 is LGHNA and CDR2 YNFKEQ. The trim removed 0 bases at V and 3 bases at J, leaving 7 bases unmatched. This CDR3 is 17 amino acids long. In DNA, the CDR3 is TGTGCCAGCAGCCAAGAGGGACAGGGGAGGACCGACTATGGCTACACCTTC. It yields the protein CASSQEGQGRTDYGYTF.

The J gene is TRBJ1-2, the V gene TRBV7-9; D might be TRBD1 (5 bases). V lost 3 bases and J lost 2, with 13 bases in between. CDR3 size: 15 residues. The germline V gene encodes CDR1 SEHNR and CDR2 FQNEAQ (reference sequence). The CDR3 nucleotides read TGTGCCAGCAGCTTTTATCAGGGAAGCAACTATGGCTACACCTTC. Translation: CASSFYQGSNYGYTF.

As DNA, the CDR3 is TGTGCCAGCAGCTTCTGGACAGGACCTAACTATGGCTACACCTTC. The encoded protein is CASSFWTGPNYGYTF. This rearrangement joins TRBV7-2 to TRBJ1-2, with 7 nucleotides matching TRBD1. The CDR3 length is 15 residues. Germline trimming cut 3 bases from V and 0 bases from J; bases unmatched to any gene: 4. CDR1 and CDR2 from the germline V gene are SGHTA and FQGNSA.